Reported below is one T cell receptor beta chain. Followed over time, Seattle patients had been enrolled while infection was active. These data are taken from a study of blood T cell repertoires in COVID-19. In the study overall: PBMCs, B-cell-depleted T cells, or T cells were the source of the cDNA or gDNA that made up the material.

This table comes from immunoSEQ multiplex PCR, and its TCRdb copy is limited to in-frame clones, with some not included. The sample includes under 250,000 clones, 80% to 90% seen only once; the top ten take 11%. The origin of this receptor is a man between 50 and 59 years old with COVID-19, enrolled during active disease. The sequenced sample consisted of peripheral blood.

CDR3 sequence reads: CASSVNGGLGYTF. The CDR3 coding sequence is TGTGCCAGCAGCGTAAACGGGGGTTTAGGCTACACCTTC. The chain employs TRBV9 and TRBJ1-2; D is possibly TRBD1 (5 bases). V was shortened by 1 base and J by 8 bases, with 12 bases between the two germline ends. Germline V gene lookup returns CDR1 SGDLS and CDR2 YYNGEE. There are 13 residues in the CDR3.